The next 21 T cell receptor beta chains were all read from a single sample in a study of T cell clonality in common variable immunodeficiency. Data came from immunoSEQ multiplex PCR; TCRdb stores just in-frame clones and leaves some out. The table lists some 30,000 clones, with no singletons. No antigens are known for them. Study outcomes and limitations: Common variable immunodeficiency TCR beta sequences reportedly had fewer deletions and N-nucleotide insertions.

What was sequenced was peripheral blood mononuclear cells. These receptors all stem from a human donor with common variable immunodeficiency.

The sample holds many counts of this clone. The read falls 3 residues short of the CDR3 end, and the missing part is taken from the germline J gene. The rearrangement joins TRBV12-3 or TRBV12-4 to TRBJ1-1; 7 bases map to TRBD1. The ends lost 5 bases at V and 0 bases at J; junction bases unmatched: 6. The CDR3 is made up of 15 amino acids. The CDR3 sequence: CASSNPGQLNTEAFF. Partial CDR3 DNA: TGTGCCAGCAGTAACCCGGGACAGTTGAACACTGAA.

This clone has at least ten counts. The read is 3 residues too short to cover the CDR3 end, so that end is filled in from the germline J gene. The gene calls are TRBV19 and TRBJ2-3; maybe TRBD1 (6 bases). This CDR3 comprises 15 residues. Germline V CDR1 and CDR2: LNHDA, SQIVND (reference sequence). V lost 1 base and J lost 0, with 8 bases in between. CDR3 region: CASSIGTVSTDTQYF. The CDR3 DNA, read in part, is TGTGCCAGTAGTATAGGGACAGTTAGCACAGATACG.

This clone appeared many times. The covered CDR3 bases are TGTGCCAGCTCACCTTTATCGGGGGATGAG. Amino acid sequence: CASSPLSGDE. The complete CDR3 protein is CASSPLSGDEQFF. V gene TRBV18 combines with J gene TRBJ2-1; D is possibly TRBD2 (6 bases). The read is 3 residues too short to cover the CDR3 end, so that end is filled in from the germline J gene. Germline V gives CDR1 KGHSH, CDR2 LQKENI. This CDR3 region has 13 residues. V lost 3 bases and J 8 bases, leaving 11 bases between the germline ends.

The part of the CDR3 DNA that was read is TGTGCCAGTAGTTCGGGACAGGGTGCCGCCGGC. Its protein is CASSSGQGAAG. In full, the CDR3 is CASSSGQGAAGYTF. V usage is TRBV19 and J usage is TRBJ1-2; 9 positions match TRBD1. The read finishes 3 residues shy of the CDR3 end, and the germline J gene is used to complete it. Germline CDR1 LNHDA, CDR2 SQIVND (reference sequence). The CDR3 has 14 amino acids.

Concerning this clone itself: The DNA ends 3 residues before the CDR3 does, and the rest of the CDR3 is filled in from the germline J gene. The gene calls are TRBV11-2 and TRBJ2-5; D is unclear. Germline V gene lookup returns CDR1 SGHAT and CDR2 FQNNGV. The CDR3 spans 15 residues. V gave up 1 base and J gave up 2 bases, with 11 bases separating them. The CDR3 spells CASSLVSRYQETQYF. The sequenced part of the CDR3 DNA is TGTGCCAGCAGCTTAGTAAGCAGGTATCAAGAGACC.

As regards this clone: The read stops 3 residues short of the end of the CDR3; the missing end is completed from the germline J gene. This chain joins TRBV19 and TRBJ1-6; 9 bases map to TRBD1. The CDR3 is 13 residues long. With 9 bases clipped from V and 10 bases from J, the junction kept 7 bases outside the gene matches. Looked up from germline, CDR1 is LNHDA and CDR2 is SQIVND (reference sequence). CDR3 loop: CASTGQGVSPLHF. Partial CDR3 DNA: TGTGCCAGCACGGGACAGGGCGTATCACCC.

This clone was counted between two and nine times. The read ends 3 residues shy of where the CDR3 ends; the end is completed using the germline J gene. The rearrangement links TRBV30 to TRBJ2-7; D is perhaps TRBD2 (5 bases). V lost 0 bases, J lost 3 bases, and 9 bases lay in between. Germline loops: CDR1 GTSNPN, CDR2 SVGIG (reference sequence). The CDR3 has 13 residues. CDR3 DNA (partial): TGTGCCTGGAGTGTAGGACTTAACTACGAG. The encoded protein is CAWSVGLNYE. The whole CDR3 is CAWSVGLNYEQYF. The complete variable domain, with remaining parts taken from reference TRBV30 and TRBJ2-7, reads SQTIHQWPATLVQPVGSPLSLECTVEGTSNPNLYWYRQAAGRGLQLLFYSVGIGQISSEVPQNLSASRPQDRQFILSSKKLLLSDSGFYLCAWSVGLNYEQYFGPGTRLTVT.

This clone was seen a few times. The read stops 3 residues short of the end of the CDR3; the missing end is completed from the germline J gene. The sample holds other DNA sequences that translate to the same CDR3. This chain connects TRBV6-1 to TRBJ2-7; the match to TRBD1 covers 7 bases. After removal of 4 bases from V and 6 bases from J, the junction contained 9 bases not matched to a gene. Germline V gives CDR1 MNHNS, CDR2 SASEGT. The CDR3 runs 14 residues. CDR3 sequence: CASSVRGRSGEQYF. The sequenced part of the CDR3 DNA is TGTGCCAGCAGTGTAAGGGGGCGGTCAGGCGAG.

This clone was seen at least ten times. The CDR3 loop reads CASSLTTGGAGELFF. The sequenced part of the CDR3 DNA is TGTGCCAGCAGCTTGACGACGGGGGGGGCCGGGGAG. The J gene is TRBJ2-2, the V gene TRBV7-9; 8 positions agree with TRBD2. The sequenced fragment ends 3 residues before the CDR3 boundary, so the rest is inferred from the germline J gene. The germline V gene encodes CDR1 SEHNR and CDR2 FQNEAQ (reference sequence). The CDR3 has 15 amino acids. V was clipped by 3 bases and J by 6 bases; unmatched bases: 6.

A few counts support this clone. Read sequence stops 3 residues before the CDR3 end, and the germline J gene provides the missing end. V usage is TRBV6-2 or TRBV6-3 and J usage is TRBJ2-3; 12 bases align to TRBD2. This CDR3 is 16 amino acids long. V dropped 0 bases and J dropped 4; count of bases not matched to a gene: 2. The germline CDR1 and CDR2 sequences are MNHEY and SVGEGT. CDR3 DNA, as far as it was read: TGTGCCAGCAGTTACTCGACTAGCGGGGGCTCAGATACG. Its translation: CASSYSTSGGSDT. Given in full, the CDR3 is CASSYSTSGGSDTQYF.

This clone was counted between two and nine times. From the germline J gene comes the end of the CDR3, since the read stops 3 residues before it. V is TRBV7-9 and J is TRBJ1-2; D possibly corresponds to TRBD1 (5 bases). The CDR3 is 14 amino acids. Germline assignment: CDR1 SEHNR and CDR2 FQNEAQ (reference sequence). V was cut by 4 bases and J by 6 bases, with 15 bases left in between. This CDR3 is CASSSPSGVDGYTF. Incomplete CDR3 DNA: TGTGCCAGCAGCTCCCCTTCGGGGGTTGATGGC.

Remarks on this clone: The read terminates 3 residues ahead of where the CDR3 ends, so the germline J gene completes it. V is TRBV7-2 and J is TRBJ1-1, with D unclear. Germline values: CDR1 SGHTA, CDR2 FQGNSA. V was shortened by 0 bases and J by 6 bases, with 14 bases between the two germline ends. The CDR3 runs 15 residues. The CDR3 spells CASSLASSGWPEAFF. The covered CDR3 bases are TGTGCCAGCAGCTTAGCCTCCTCAGGATGGCCTGAA. Supplemented by reference TRBV7-2 and TRBJ1-1, the full variable domain reads GAGVSQSPSNKVTEKGKDVELRCDPISGHTALYWYRQSLGQGLEFLIYFQGNSAPDKSGLPSDRFSAERTGGSVSTLTIQRTQQEDSAVYLCASSLASSGWPEAFFGQGTRLTVV.

This clone was found a few times. The read halts 3 residues ahead of the CDR3 end, with the missing end drawn from the germline J gene. This rearrangement joins TRBV2 to TRBJ2-5; 7 nucleotides match TRBD1. Per germline, CDR1 SNHLY and CDR2 FYNNEI. The CDR3 has 13 amino acids. The V gene end was trimmed by 10 bases and the J gene end by 3 bases; junction bases not matched to a gene: 8. The CDR3 spells CATKKDRKETQYF. The part of the CDR3 DNA that was read is TGTGCCACCAAGAAGGACAGGAAAGAGACC.

This clone was recorded at least ten times. The read halts 3 residues ahead of the CDR3 end, with the missing end drawn from the germline J gene. This rearrangement joins TRBV18 to TRBJ2-2, with TRBD1 matching 7 bases. The V segment lost 3 bases and the J segment 6 bases; nucleotides outside the gene matches: 4. Germline values: CDR1 KGHSH, CDR2 LQKENI. The CDR3 has 14 amino acids. CDR3 region: CASSPDRAAGELFF. The covered CDR3 bases are TGTGCCAGCTCACCCGACAGGGCGGCCGGGGAG.

This clone was seen more than once but under ten times. The missing CDR3 end, 3 residues past where the read stops, is filled in from the germline J gene. This chain connects TRBV6-2 or TRBV6-3 to TRBJ2-7, with 8 bases lining up with TRBD2. Germline V CDR1 and CDR2: MNHEY, SVGEGT. This CDR3 has 17 residues. The V segment lost 2 bases and the J segment 3 bases; nucleotides outside the gene matches: 12. This CDR3 is CASSYPSAGTRVYEQYF. The CDR3 DNA, read in part, is TGTGCCAGCAGTTACCCGAGTGCTGGGACTAGAGTCTACGAG.

To note about this clone: The read ends 3 residues early relative to the CDR3; the germline J gene fills the gap. The chain combines TRBV20-1 with TRBJ1-6; TRBD1 matches 8 bases. V lost 5 bases to trimming and J lost 6 bases; unmatched junction nucleotides: 3. Looked up from germline, CDR1 is DFQATT and CDR2 is SNEGSKA (reference sequence). CDR3 length equals 13 residues. CDR3 region: CSAPQGANSPLHF. The part of the CDR3 DNA that was read is TGCAGTGCTCCCCAGGGGGCTAATTCACCC.

This clone appeared a few times. The observed sequence ends 3 residues before the CDR3 terminus, with the missing tail filled in from the germline J gene. The rearrangement links TRBV2 to TRBJ1-5, with D maybe TRBD1 (5 bases). This CDR3 is built from 14 residues. The V end lost 6 bases, the J end lost 5 bases, and 14 bases lay between the germline ends. In germline, CDR1 is SNHLY, CDR2 FYNNEI. Incomplete CDR3 DNA: TGTGCCAGCAGAGCAAGTAACAGGTATCAGCCC. This gives the protein CASRASNRYQP. Given in full, the CDR3 is CASRASNRYQPQHF.

This clone appeared many times. The CDR3 DNA, read in part, is TGTGCCAGCAGTTACCCCCTCAAGGGGGCCACTTACAATGAG. Translated, it gives CASSYPLKGATYNE. The CDR3 as a whole reads CASSYPLKGATYNEQFF. V is TRBV6-2 or TRBV6-3 and J is TRBJ2-1; 7 positions agree with TRBD1. Read data end 3 residues before the CDR3 end; the end is taken from the germline J gene. CDR3 length: 17 amino acids. Trimming cost V 2 bases and J 4 bases; bases outside gene matches: 11. In germline, CDR1 is MNHEY, CDR2 SVGEGT.

Regarding this clone: The CDR3 end falls 3 residues outside the read, so it is completed with the germline J gene. The gene calls are TRBV7-9 and TRBJ1-5, with a possible D match to TRBD1 (5 bases). Trimming pared 4 bases from V and 5 bases from J, leaving 9 bases between. The CDR3 sequence is 13 residues long. Germline V gene data show CDR1 as SEHNR and CDR2 as FQNEAQ (reference sequence). CDR3 DNA, as far as it was read: TGTGCCAGCAGCTCGGACATTTATCAGCCC. It is translated as CASSSDIYQP. The CDR3 reads in full as CASSSDIYQPQHF.

The sequenced CDR3 bases are TGTGCCAGTAGACTACTAGCGGGGTTTACCGGGGAG. It encodes CASRLLAGFTGE. The CDR3 in full is CASRLLAGFTGELFF. The rearrangement links TRBV19 to TRBJ2-2; 10 positions match TRBD2. The sequence runs out 3 residues before the end of the CDR3; the remainder is reconstructed from the germline J gene. The length of the CDR3 is 15 residues. Losses at the gene ends were 6 bases for V and 5 bases for J; bases not matched to a gene: 6. Germline values: CDR1 LNHDA, CDR2 SQIVND (reference sequence). The complete variable domain, with remaining parts taken from reference TRBV19 and TRBJ2-2, reads DGGITQSPKYLFRKEGQNVTLSCEQNLNHDAMYWYRQDPGQGLRLIYYSQIVNDFQKGDIAEGYSVSREKKESFPLTVTSAQKNPTAFYLCASRLLAGFTGELFFGEGSRLTVL.

Remarks on this clone: The sequenced fragment ends 3 residues before the CDR3 boundary, so the rest is inferred from the germline J gene. The chain is built from TRBV30 and TRBJ1-4; TRBD1 matches 8 bases. Germline CDR1 reads GTSNPN; CDR2 reads SVGIG (reference sequence). V was pared by 5 bases and J by 5 bases, with 10 bases of the junction left unmatched. The CDR3 has 15 residues. The CDR3 loop reads CAWWEPGQANEKLFF. Incomplete CDR3 DNA: TGTGCCTGGTGGGAACCGGGACAGGCAAATGAAAAA.